One sample yielded the 16 T cell receptor beta chains listed below, sequenced in a study of identical twins. One entry per CDR3 protein, called by TCRdb with MiXCR from the 5' RACE reads. The sample contains roughly 350,000 distinct CDR3 sequences, approximately 8.8% of which appear only once. What was sequenced was naive T cells sorted from blood. The receptors come from a woman in her 50s in good health.

The rearrangement uses TRBV7-6 and TRBJ1-1; the match to TRBD1 covers 8 bases. The length of the CDR3 is 14 residues. The V and J ends lost 3 bases and 8 bases, in that order; junction bases with no gene match: 8. Looked up from germline, CDR1 is SGHVS and CDR2 is FNYEAQ. For the CDR3, the DNA is TGTGCCAGCAGCTTTGGGACAGGACAAGTAGAAGCTTTCTTT. As protein: CASSFGTGQVEAFF.

CDR3 sequence: CSARSFLGGRVMRDQPQHF. The CDR3 DNA is TGCAGTGCTAGAAGCTTCCTGGGGGGGCGCGTTATGAGGGATCAGCCCCAGCATTTT. This chain links TRBV20-1 with TRBJ1-5, with D possibly being TRBD1 (6 bases). V gave up 2 bases and J gave up 5 bases, with 28 bases separating them. The CDR3 length is 19 residues. Per germline, CDR1 DFQATT and CDR2 SNEGSKA (reference sequence).

The chain combines TRBV7-8 with TRBJ2-1; 13 bases map to TRBD2. The CDR3 extends over 23 amino acids. CDR1 is SGHVS and CDR2 is FQNEAQ in the germline V gene. Germline trimming cut 1 base from V and 0 bases from J; bases unmatched to any gene: 18. This CDR3 is CASSLGGARTSGSRTVSYNEQFF. In DNA, the CDR3 is TGTGCCAGCAGCTTAGGAGGGGCAAGGACTAGCGGGAGTAGAACAGTCTCCTACAATGAGCAGTTCTTC.

The DNA for the CDR3 is TGTGCCACGGGACAGGCGGGGGAGACCCAGTACTTC. It encodes CATGQAGETQYF. The chain uses TRBV10-3 and TRBJ2-5; TRBD1 agrees at 8 bases. Unmatched junction bases numbered 6, after V lost 10 bases and J lost 5 bases. The CDR3 is 12 residues long. CDR1 is ENHRY, CDR2 SYGVKD, per germline.

This clonotype was seen many times. The chain carries TRBV4-1 and TRBJ2-1, with 8 bases identical to TRBD2. Losses at the gene ends were 0 bases for V and 12 bases for J; bases not matched to a gene: 10. CDR3 length: 15 amino acids. The V gene's germline CDR1 is MGHRA and CDR2 YSYEKL. The CDR3 region is CASSQDNSGTSRQFF. The DNA of the CDR3 is TGCGCCAGCAGCCAAGACAATAGCGGGACTTCTCGGCAGTTCTTC.

The V gene is TRBV7-9, the J gene TRBJ2-2, with TRBD1 matching 9 bases. The CDR3 extends over 14 amino acids. CDR1 SEHNR and CDR2 FQNEAQ come from the germline V gene (reference sequence). The ends lost 8 bases at V and 7 bases at J; junction bases unmatched: 8. CDR3 amino acids: CASCCDRGDGELFF. Here the CDR3 DNA reads TGTGCCAGCTGTTGTGACAGGGGGGACGGGGAGCTGTTTTTT.

The chain carries TRBV20-1 and TRBJ2-5; 9 positions agree with TRBD2. The germline V gene encodes CDR1 DFQATT and CDR2 SNEGSKA (reference sequence). This CDR3 region has 14 residues. Trimming removed 3 bases from V and 4 bases from J; junction bases left unmatched: 6. The CDR3 DNA reads as TGCAGTGCTAGTGCTAGCGGGATAGGAGAGACCCAGTACTTC. Translation: CSASASGIGETQYF.

The chain couples TRBV4-1 to TRBJ1-4, with 8 bases that match TRBD1. After removal of 3 bases from V and 8 bases from J, the junction contained 8 bases not matched to a gene. The CDR3 has 15 amino acids. Per germline, CDR1 MGHRA and CDR2 YSYEKL. CDR3 coding DNA: TGCGCCAGCAGCCATGGACAGGGCTTAGGAGAAAAACTGTTTTTT. This sequence encodes CASSHGQGLGEKLFF.

This clonotype was observed a handful of times. This CDR3 is CAISGSGWNEQFF. The CDR3 DNA reads TGTGCCATCAGTGGCTCCGGGTGGAATGAGCAGTTCTTC. V and J are TRBV10-3 and TRBJ2-1, with unresolved D. Trimming stripped 4 bases from V and 7 bases from J, with 11 bases between. Germline V gene sequence: CDR1 ENHRY, CDR2 SYGVKD. The CDR3 is 13 residues long.

This clonotype was detected many times. The chain carries TRBV6-1 and TRBJ2-5; possible D gene TRBD2, 6 bases. The CDR3 consists of 16 residues. Trimming cost V 4 bases and J 4 bases, with 19 bases left between them. Germline values: CDR1 MNHNS, CDR2 SASEGT. Here the CDR3 DNA reads TGTGCCAGCAGTGTCTTGGACTCTCCAGCGGGAGAGACCCAGTACTTC. As protein: CASSVLDSPAGETQYF.

The chain carries TRBV2 and TRBJ2-7; D unresolved. This CDR3 contains 14 residues. The germline gives CDR1 SNHLY, CDR2 FYNNEI. Trimming stripped 1 base from V and 0 bases from J, with 7 bases between. The CDR3 is CASSEDGSSYEQYF. The CDR3 DNA is TGTGCCAGCAGTGAAGACGGTAGCTCCTACGAGCAGTACTTC.

This clonotype was picked up many times. This rearrangement joins TRBV12-3 or TRBV12-4 to TRBJ2-3; 10 bases agree with TRBD2. The CDR3 extends over 16 amino acids. After removal of 3 bases from V and 5 bases from J, the junction contained 8 bases not matched to a gene. The CDR3 region has the DNA TGTGCCAGCAGTTTCCCCCTAGCGGGAGCGGGAGATACGCAGTATTTT. Amino acid sequence: CASSFPLAGAGDTQYF.

This clonotype showed up many times. This chain joins TRBV4-2 and TRBJ1-2, with D possibly matching TRBD1 (5 bases). V shed 0 bases and J shed 8 bases, with 16 bases lying between them. Germline CDR1 is LGHNA and CDR2 is YNFKEQ. The CDR3 loop spans 15 amino acids. The CDR3 bases are TGTGCCAGCAGCCAAGATTTATCAGGGAGAGTGGGCTACACCTTC. Protein: CASSQDLSGRVGYTF.

The V call is TRBV7-3, the J call TRBJ2-3; 15 nucleotides line up with TRBD2. V dropped 7 bases and J dropped 3; count of bases not matched to a gene: 11. Germline V gene sequence: CDR1 SGHTA, CDR2 FQGTGA. This CDR3 is built from 18 residues. DNA for the CDR3: TGTGCCAGCACCTTGGGGGGACTAGCGGGAGGAATAACAGATACGCAGTATTTT. This encodes CASTLGGLAGGITDTQYF.

The chain employs TRBV12-5 and TRBJ2-1; 8 nucleotides align to TRBD2. Germline CDR1 reads LGHNT; CDR2 reads FRNRAP. V was pared by 3 bases and J by 2 bases, with 3 bases of the junction left unmatched. The CDR3 covers 15 residues. In DNA form, the CDR3 reads TGTGCTAGTGGTTTCGTAGCGGGGCCCTACAATGAGCAGTTCTTC. Residues: CASGFVAGPYNEQFF.

V gene TRBV6-1 combines with J gene TRBJ2-5, with 8 bases matching TRBD2. The CDR3 totals 14 residues. J gave up 0 bases and V 8 bases, and 5 bases lay outside the gene matches. Germline V gives CDR1 MNHNS, CDR2 SASEGT. CDR3 region: CASATGGNQETQYF. The DNA of the CDR3 is TGTGCCAGCGCTACGGGGGGGAACCAAGAGACCCAGTACTTC.